This T cell receptor beta chain was recorded in a study of blood T cell repertoires in COVID-19. Exposed participants encountered a COVID-19 case during the 2 weeks preceding study entry. The method was immunoSEQ multiplex PCR; TCRdb's version includes in-frame clones alone and lacks a portion of them. This sample carries about 240,000 clones, about 83% of them seen once, and the ten largest clones take approximately 3.8%. The CDR3 has 14 amino acids. Between the trimmed V and J ends, which lost 5 bases and 0 bases, there was a span of 10 bases. The germline CDR1 and CDR2 sequences are LNHDA and SQIVND (reference sequence).

This receptor was obtained from a woman between 35 and 50 years old who had been exposed to COVID-19. This chain joins TRBV19 and TRBJ1-2; weak D call: TRBD1 (5 bases). The sample comprised PBMCs or T cells enriched from blood (not recorded which). CDR3 bases: TGTGCCAGTAGTGCGGACACATCTAACTATGGCTACACCTTC. Encoded protein: CASSADTSNYGYTF.